These 16 T cell receptor beta chains were all obtained from the same sample, sequenced in a study of cytomegalovirus exposure and HLA in healthy donors. The PCR contained 60 Vbeta and 13 Jbeta primers. TCRdb's table, derived via immunoSEQ multiplex PCR, lists solely in-frame clones and lacks some. The data contain about 190,000 clones, around 86% of them singletons. The sequencing sample was made of PBMCs. Every receptor here comes from a young woman in good health and CMV-seronegative.

The V call is TRBV7-2, the J call TRBJ2-3; 8 positions match TRBD1. From germline, CDR1 is SGHTA and CDR2 FQGNSA. V shed 5 bases, J shed 5 bases, and the junction held 6 bases outside the gene matches. This CDR3 is 14 amino acids long. The CDR3 nucleotides are TGTGCCAGCAGCGGGCAGGGGGCATTAGATACGCAGTATTTT. Its protein product is CASSGQGALDTQYF.

This chain links TRBV4-1 with TRBJ1-5, with 9 bases fitting TRBD1. This CDR3 is 15 amino acids long. Germline loops: CDR1 MGHRA, CDR2 YSYEKL. The J segment lost 3 bases and the V segment lost 4 bases, leaving 4 bases of the junction unmatched. The chain's CDR3 is CASSPGQGPNQPQHF. Written as DNA, the CDR3 is TGCGCCAGCAGCCCTGGACAGGGGCCCAATCAGCCCCAGCATTTT.

The chain employs TRBV15 and TRBJ2-2; D might be TRBD2 (6 bases). CDR1 and CDR2 from the germline V gene are LNHNV and YYDKDF (reference sequence). CDR3 length equals 14 residues. V shed 4 bases and J shed 8 bases, with 14 bases lying between them. The CDR3 region is CATSIERGIGELFF. The CDR3 DNA follows: TGTGCCACCAGCATTGAACGGGGGATTGGGGAGCTGTTTTTT.

This clone was found once. The chain recombines TRBV19 with TRBJ2-7, with D maybe TRBD1 (6 bases). The ends were cut back, 6 bases at V and 5 bases at J, with 17 bases in the middle. The CDR3 covers 14 residues. Germline V gives CDR1 LNHDA, CDR2 SQIVND (reference sequence). CDR3 loop: CASSMTGLGNEQYF. The CDR3 coding sequence is TGTGCCAGTAGCATGACAGGCCTGGGAAACGAGCAGTACTTC.

The genes are TRBV5-6 and TRBJ1-2; 7 bases line up with TRBD1. V lost 4 bases and J lost 4; bases outside the gene matches: 4. The CDR3 contains 13 residues. Germline-derived CDR1 and CDR2 are SGHDT and YYEEEE. The CDR3 bases are TGTGCCAGCAGCGCCGGACAGGCCTATGGCTACACCTTC. It encodes CASSAGQAYGYTF. Supplemented by reference TRBV5-6 and TRBJ1-2, the full variable domain reads DAGVTQSPTHLIKTRGQQVTLRCSPKSGHDTVSWYQQALGQGPQFIFQYYEEEERQRGNFPDRFSGHQFPNYSSELNVNALLLGDSALYLCASSAGQAYGYTFGSGTRLTVV.

The chain employs TRBV6-5 and TRBJ2-7; weak D call: TRBD1 (5 bases). Matching the DNA end better, TRBJ2-1 makes the J call doubtful. There are 13 residues in the CDR3. Germline V CDR1 and CDR2: MNHEY, SVGAGI. The CDR3 DNA sequence: TGTGCCAGCACCTCAGGGTACCACAATGAGCAGTTCTTC. Protein product: CASTSGYHNEQFF.

This clone was observed once. The chain employs TRBV10-3 and TRBJ2-7; weak D call: TRBD1 (6 bases). This CDR3 contains 14 residues. CDR1 is ENHRY and CDR2 is SYGVKD in the germline V gene. Trimming took off 3 bases at V and 2 bases at J, with 11 bases between the two ends. CDR3 DNA: TGTGCCATCAGTGAATTAGGGGGTGCCTACGAGCAGTACTTC. As protein: CAISELGGAYEQYF.

V gene TRBV10-3 combines with J gene TRBJ2-5, with TRBD2 identical over 10 bases. V shed 6 bases, J shed 2 bases, and the junction held 6 bases outside the gene matches. The CDR3 covers 15 residues. Germline lookup yields CDR1 ENHRY and CDR2 SYGVKD. The CDR3 DNA is TGTGCCATCAGAGCTACTAGCGGGATACAAGAGACCCAGTACTTC. Translated, it gives CAIRATSGIQETQYF.

The rearrangement joins TRBV19 to TRBJ1-1; D is perhaps TRBD1 (5 bases). This CDR3 has 16 amino acids. Trimming shortened V by 6 bases and J by 0 bases, and 17 bases separated the two germline ends. Germline V gene data show CDR1 as LNHDA and CDR2 as SQIVND (reference sequence). CDR3 region: CASSETGVPMNTEAFF. In DNA form, the CDR3 reads TGTGCCAGTAGCGAAACGGGGGTGCCTATGAACACTGAAGCTTTCTTT.

CDR3 sequence (DNA): TGCGCCAGCAGCCTTAACAGGGGCGGTGAAAAACTGTTTTTT. Translated: CASSLNRGGEKLFF. This chain connects TRBV5-1 to TRBJ1-4; 7 positions agree with TRBD1. This CDR3 region has 14 residues. V shed 4 bases, J shed 7 bases, and the junction held 7 bases outside the gene matches. CDR1 is SGHRS and CDR2 is YFSETQ in the germline V gene.

With respect to this clone: This likely reflects a read error, since a far larger clone is one base away. The chain combines TRBV28 with TRBJ1-5, with D uncertain. The CDR3 sequence is 15 residues long. The germline V and J ends were trimmed by 6 bases and 6 bases, with 18 bases remaining between them. The germline gives CDR1 MDHEN, CDR2 SYDVKM. The CDR3, as DNA: TGTGCCAGCAGAACTCCCACAGATACCACTCAGCCCCAGCATTTT. It yields the protein CASRTPTDTTQPQHF.

V gene TRBV5-1 combines with J gene TRBJ2-2; 7 bases map to TRBD2. Germline-derived CDR1 and CDR2 are SGHRS and YFSETQ. V lost 2 bases and J lost 2; bases outside the gene matches: 6. The CDR3 is 16 amino acids. The CDR3 DNA is TGCGCCAGCAGCTTTGGAGCGGGAACTAACACCGGGGAGCTGTTTTTT. Its translation: CASSFGAGTNTGELFF.

The genes are TRBV30 and TRBJ2-7; D call uncertain. Germline V gene lookup returns CDR1 GTSNPN and CDR2 SVGIG (reference sequence). This CDR3 comprises 13 residues. The CDR3 here is CTTTGQSPNEQYF. The CDR3 DNA reads as TGTACAACCACGGGTCAGTCCCCTAACGAGCAGTACTTC. Combining the CDR3 with reference TRBV30 and TRBJ2-7 gives the whole variable domain SQTIHQWPATLVQPVGSPLSLECTVEGTSNPNLYWYRQAAGRGLQLLFYSVGIGQISSEVPQNLSASRPQDRQFILSSKKLLLSDSGFYLCTTTGQSPNEQYFGPGTRLTVT.

The rearrangement joins TRBV19 to TRBJ2-3; no clear D. The V end was cut by 1 base, the J end by 9 bases, with 11 bases between. Per germline, CDR1 LNHDA and CDR2 SQIVND (reference sequence). The CDR3 runs 13 residues. The CDR3 is CASSIGFRGTQYF. The CDR3 DNA reads TGTGCCAGTAGTATAGGTTTTCGCGGCACGCAGTATTTT.

This chain connects TRBV5-4 to TRBJ2-7, with 12 bases matching TRBD2. The CDR3 spans 16 residues. In germline, CDR1 is SGHNT, CDR2 YYREEE (reference sequence). After removal of 6 bases from V and 7 bases from J, the junction contained 14 bases not matched to a gene. This CDR3 is CASTLGGTSGLGEQYF. The CDR3 coding sequence is TGTGCCAGCACCCTTGGAGGGACTAGCGGGTTAGGTGAGCAGTACTTC.

The chain carries TRBV10-3 and TRBJ1-2, with TRBD1 matching 8 bases. Losses at the gene ends were 4 bases for V and 2 bases for J; bases not matched to a gene: 3. The CDR3 length is 14 residues. Germline values: CDR1 ENHRY, CDR2 SYGVKD. CDR3 sequence (DNA): TGTGCCATCAGTGTACAGGGGGTAAACTATGGCTACACCTTC. Its protein is CAISVQGVNYGYTF.